The sample holds a few counts of the clone carrying this TCR beta chain. The antigen remains unidentified. Following extraction, RNA underwent reverse transcription to cDNA, which served as the sequencing template. The assay was immunoSEQ multiplex PCR, and TCRdb's table has in-frame clones only and misses some. The table shows over 150,000 clones, with around three fifths occurring only once. This entry comes from a study of CD8+ T cells in alopecia areata. Study-level findings and limits: For patients receiving tofacitinib, scalp clonality and expanded CD8+ clones among the top 100 significantly decreased.

Treatment denoted: oral pan-JAK inhibitor, 5-10 mg twice daily. J lost 4 bases, V lost 4 bases, and 22 bases had no gene match. The CDR3 is 19 amino acids. Germline CDR1 and CDR2: SQVTM and ANQGSEA. The chain has TRBV29-1 and TRBJ2-5, with 9 bases matching TRBD1. The sample was CD4+ T cells sorted from blood, taken at week 24, from a patient treated with tofacitinib. This receptor was taken from a human donor with alopecia areata. CDR3 in amino acids: CSVVGFIGATGGAVETQYF. The CDR3 coding sequence is TGCAGCGTTGTCGGGTTTATCGGGGCGACAGGGGGGGCCGTAGAGACCCAGTACTTC.